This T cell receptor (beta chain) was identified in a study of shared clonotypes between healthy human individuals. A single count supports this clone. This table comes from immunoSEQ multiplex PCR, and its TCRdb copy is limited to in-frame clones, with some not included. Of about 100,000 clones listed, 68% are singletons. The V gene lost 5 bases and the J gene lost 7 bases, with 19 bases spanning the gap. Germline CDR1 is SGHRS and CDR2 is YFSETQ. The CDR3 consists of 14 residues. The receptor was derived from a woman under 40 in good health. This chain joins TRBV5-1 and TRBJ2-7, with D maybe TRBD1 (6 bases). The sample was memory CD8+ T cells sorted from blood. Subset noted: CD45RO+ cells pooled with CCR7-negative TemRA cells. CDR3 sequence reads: CASRFVRTQGEQYF. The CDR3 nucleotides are TGCGCCAGCAGATTTGTACGGACTCAGGGGGAGCAGTACTTC.